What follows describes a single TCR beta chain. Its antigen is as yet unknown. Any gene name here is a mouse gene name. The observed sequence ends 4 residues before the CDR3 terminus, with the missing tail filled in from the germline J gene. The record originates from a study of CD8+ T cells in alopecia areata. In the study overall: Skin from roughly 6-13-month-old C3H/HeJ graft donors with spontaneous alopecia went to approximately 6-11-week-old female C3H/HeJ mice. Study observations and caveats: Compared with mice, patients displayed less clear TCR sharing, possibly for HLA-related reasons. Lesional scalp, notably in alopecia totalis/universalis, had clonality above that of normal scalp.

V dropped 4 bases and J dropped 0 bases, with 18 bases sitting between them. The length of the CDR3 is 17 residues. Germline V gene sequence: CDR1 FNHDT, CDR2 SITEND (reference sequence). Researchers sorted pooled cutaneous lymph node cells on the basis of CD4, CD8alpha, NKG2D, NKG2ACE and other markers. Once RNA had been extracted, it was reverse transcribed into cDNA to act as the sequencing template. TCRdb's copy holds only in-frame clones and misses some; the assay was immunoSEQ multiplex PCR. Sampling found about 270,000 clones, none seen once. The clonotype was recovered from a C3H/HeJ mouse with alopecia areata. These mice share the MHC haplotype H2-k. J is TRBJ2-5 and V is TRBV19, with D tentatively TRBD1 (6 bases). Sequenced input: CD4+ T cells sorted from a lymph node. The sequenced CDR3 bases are TGTGCCAGCAGTCGCATATCCCAGGGGAATAACCAAGAC. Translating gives CASSRISQGNNQD. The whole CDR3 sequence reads CASSRISQGNNQDTQYF. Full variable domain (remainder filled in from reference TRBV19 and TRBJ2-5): GGIITQTPKFLIGQEGQKLTLKCQQNFNHDTMYWYRQDSGKGLRLIYYSITENDLQKGDLSEGYDASREKKSSFSLTVTSAQKNEMAVFLCASSRISQGNNQDTQYFGPGTRLLVL.